This T cell receptor beta chain is drawn from a study of CD8+ T cells in alopecia areata. Background on the study: Patients in the treated group were given tofacitinib by mouth, 5 to 10 mg twice a day. Tofacitinib ran for 6 to 18 months before 6 months off drug. General study results and limits: Against the mouse data, patients shared TCRs less clearly, possibly for HLA reasons.

As concerns this clone: Its antigen is as yet unknown.

The CDR3 sequence is 14 residues long. Germline assignment: CDR1 SGHDT and CDR2 YYEEEE. V lost 1 base and J 5 bases, leaving 13 bases between the germline ends. RNA was isolated and reverse transcribed to cDNA, the sequencing template. The protocol was immunoSEQ multiplex PCR, while the TCRdb copy is restricted to in-frame clones and leaves out a portion. The table shows 40,000 to 45,000 clones, with roughly 90% occurring only once. The treatment is: oral pan-JAK inhibitor, 5-10 mg twice daily. The chain uses TRBV5-6 and TRBJ2-7, with a tentative D call TRBD1 (6 bases). The clonotype originates from a human donor with alopecia areata. The specimen comprised CD8+ T cells sorted from blood, sampled at week 24, from a patient treated with tofacitinib. The CDR3 protein is CASSLLQGLHEQYF. The CDR3, as DNA: TGTGCCAGCAGCTTGTTACAGGGTCTGCACGAGCAGTACTTC.